This TCR beta chain was retrieved from a study of cytomegalovirus exposure and HLA in healthy donors. Study conclusions and caveats: Excluded were some V segments that proved indistinguishable, including TRBV6-2 and TRBV6-3.

In the PCR, 60 Vbeta and 13 Jbeta primers were used. Data came from immunoSEQ multiplex PCR; TCRdb stores just in-frame clones and leaves some out. The top ten hold approximately 30% of the sample, which has about 120,000 clones, about 75% seen once. About this clone itself: The antigen is undetermined.

CDR3 length: 14 residues. With 6 bases removed from V and 4 bases from J, the gap between germline ends came to 18 bases. In germline, CDR1 is SQVTM, CDR2 ANQGSEA. The specimen was PBMCs. The receptor was derived from a man in his sixties in good health and CMV-seropositive. This chain links TRBV29-1 with TRBJ1-1; D is unclear. CDR3 protein: CSVSPDWARTEAFF. The CDR3 DNA follows: TGCAGCGTATCCCCGGATTGGGCCCGCACTGAAGCTTTCTTT.